Each of the 20 T cell receptor beta chains below was sequenced from the same sample in a study of prognosis after radiotherapy for stage I lung cancer. The study amplified the TCR beta CDR3 region from genomic DNA. This amplification was carried out by two rounds of multiplex PCR. The authors ran first-round PCR with primers specific to each TRBV and TRBJ gene. TCRdb analysed the multiplex PCR reads with MiXCR anew, one entry per CDR3 protein. This table holds some 35,000 distinct CDR3 sequences, nearly 35% found once. The specimen comprised PBMCs, sampled before or after stereotactic body radiation therapy (not recorded which). The source of these receptors is a donor over 45 with non-small cell lung cancer.

This clonotype was detected ten times or more. The genes are TRBV7-9 and TRBJ2-7; D is unresolved. The V end lost 1 base, the J end lost 2 bases, and 12 bases lay between the germline ends. CDR1 SEHNR and CDR2 FQNEAQ come from the germline V gene (reference sequence). This CDR3 spans 15 amino acids. Written as DNA, the CDR3 is TGTGCCAGCAGCTTAGGAACCTCGGGTCCCTACGAGCAGTACTTC. This encodes CASSLGTSGPYEQYF.

Only a few counts were recorded for this clonotype. The V and J genes are TRBV3-1 and TRBJ1-1; D possibly corresponds to TRBD1 (6 bases). The CDR3 consists of 13 residues. Trimming took off 4 bases at V and 3 bases at J, with 9 bases between the two ends. CDR1 and CDR2 from the germline V gene are LGHDT and YNNKEL (reference sequence). The CDR3 protein is CASSPSGDTEAFF. As DNA, the CDR3 is TGTGCCAGCAGCCCCTCAGGGGACACTGAAGCTTTCTTT.

The rearrangement links TRBV11-3 to TRBJ2-1, with 9 positions matching TRBD2. The CDR3 is 18 residues long. The V gene's germline CDR1 is SGHNT and CDR2 YENEEA. Trimming took 9 bases from V and 0 from J; bases not matched to a gene: 15. CDR3 nucleotide sequence: TGTGCCAGAAGCCCGACATTAGCGGGAGCGAGCTCCTACAATGAGCAGTTCTTC. Translating it yields CARSPTLAGASSYNEQFF.

A few counts support this clonotype. Possible read error: a much larger clone is one base away. This chain links TRBV27 with TRBJ1-1, with unresolved D. CDR1 and CDR2 from the germline V gene are MNHEY and SMNVEV (reference sequence). Trimming removed 2 bases at V and 4 bases at J, with 8 bases between. This CDR3 spans 13 amino acids. CDR3 DNA: TGTGCCAGCAGTTTAAAGTGGGCCACTGAAGCTTTCTTT. Protein sequence: CASSLKWATEAFF.

This clonotype appeared many times. The J gene is TRBJ2-3, the V gene TRBV5-1; 8 bases agree with TRBD1. Per the germline V gene, CDR1 is SGHRS and CDR2 is YFSETQ. V dropped 1 base and J dropped 3; count of bases not matched to a gene: 7. This CDR3 spans 16 amino acids. CDR3 protein: CASSLWSGGQTDTQYF. In DNA, the CDR3 is TGCGCCAGCAGCTTGTGGTCAGGGGGCCAGACAGATACGCAGTATTTT.

This clonotype has at least ten counts. V is TRBV28 and J is TRBJ2-3; 9 nucleotides match TRBD2. CDR1 and CDR2 from the germline V gene are MDHEN and SYDVKM. V gave up 9 bases and J gave up 2 bases; unmatched junction bases: 6. The CDR3 has 14 amino acids. CDR3 loop: CASDGTSITDTQYF. In DNA, the CDR3 is TGTGCCAGTGACGGGACTAGCATCACAGATACGCAGTATTTT.

The gene calls are TRBV24-1 and TRBJ1-5, with unresolved D. Trimming shortened V by 3 bases and J by 4 bases, and 9 bases separated the two germline ends. The V gene's germline CDR1 is KGHDR and CDR2 SFDVKD. The CDR3 extends over 14 amino acids. This chain's CDR3 is CATSDRQLNQPQHF. The CDR3 DNA reads TGTGCCACCAGTGATCGGCAGTTGAATCAGCCCCAGCATTTT.

Ten or more counts support this clonotype. The V gene is TRBV4-2, the J gene TRBJ2-1, with D tentatively TRBD2 (6 bases). The germline gives CDR1 LGHNA, CDR2 YNFKEQ. V lost 0 bases, J lost 0 bases, and 24 bases lay in between. The CDR3 runs 21 residues. CDR3 in DNA: TGTGCCAGCAGCCAAGACCCTCCCGGGACTCGCAGAGGGAGCTCCTACAATGAGCAGTTCTTC. Translation: CASSQDPPGTRRGSSYNEQFF.

There are many counts of this clonotype. This chain links TRBV28 with TRBJ2-1; D not certain. From germline, CDR1 is MDHEN and CDR2 SYDVKM. With 5 bases removed from V and 5 bases from J, the gap between germline ends came to 13 bases. The CDR3 has 14 residues. The CDR3 DNA sequence: TGTGCCAGCAGTAACTACCTACAAAACAATGAGCAGTTCTTC. The encoded protein is CASSNYLQNNEQFF.

The CDR3 region is CASSLERTDTQYF. The DNA of the CDR3 is TGTGCCAGCAGCTTAGAGCGCACAGATACGCAGTATTTT. The chain uses TRBV5-4 and TRBJ2-3; D not resolved. Germline V gene sequence: CDR1 SGHNT, CDR2 YYREEE (reference sequence). The ends were cut back, 2 bases at V and 1 base at J, with 5 bases in the middle. The CDR3 runs to 13 residues.

Regarding this clonotype: A far larger clone is a single base away, which makes a read error likely. The J gene is TRBJ2-2, the V gene TRBV6-8; no reliable D call. CDR3 length: 13 residues. Germline CDR1 MNHGY, CDR2 SAAAGT. CDR3: CSSRRVGTGELFF. The CDR3 DNA reads TGTTCCAGCCGCCGGGTAGGCACCGGGGAGCTGTTTTTT.

The rearrangement links TRBV6-2 or TRBV6-3 to TRBJ2-1; a weak D match, TRBD2 (6 bases). CDR3 size: 15 residues. Trimming cost V 4 bases and J 2 bases, with 12 bases left between them. Looked up from germline, CDR1 is MNHEY and CDR2 is SVGEGT. The CDR3 region is CASSSTRGPYNEQFF. CDR3 DNA sequence: TGTGCCAGCAGTTCGACTAGAGGCCCCTACAATGAGCAGTTCTTC.

This clonotype was recorded a few times. The CDR3 carries no conserved terminal phenylalanine or tryptophan, so it likely arises from a read error. V and J are TRBV28 and TRBJ1-4, with D tentatively TRBD1 (5 bases). CDR3 length equals 16 residues. In germline, CDR1 is MDHEN, CDR2 SYDVKM. Trimming took off 1 base at V and 0 bases at J, with 9 bases between the two ends. The CDR3 reads CASSLFGGTTNEKLFL. The CDR3 DNA follows: TGTGCCAGCAGTTTATTTGGGGGAACAACTAATGAAAAACTGTTTCTT.

This clonotype was picked up many times. V usage is TRBV13 and J usage is TRBJ2-7, with a tentative D call TRBD1 (6 bases). CDR3 length: 13 residues. Trimming shortened V by 3 bases and J by 6 bases, and 12 bases separated the two germline ends. CDR1 and CDR2 (germline): PRHDT, FYEKMQ (reference sequence). Here the CDR3 reads CASSFRQAGEQYF. The CDR3 DNA is TGTGCCAGCAGCTTTAGACAGGCGGGCGAGCAGTACTTC. The whole variable domain, remainder taken from reference TRBV13 and TRBJ2-7, is AAGVIQSPRHLIKEKRETATLKCYPIPRHDTVYWYQQGPGQDPQFLISFYEKMQSDKGSIPDRFSAQQFSDYHSELNMSSLELGDSALYFCASSFRQAGEQYFGPGTRLTVT.

This clonotype occurred many times. The chain recombines TRBV20-1 with TRBJ1-5; 10 bases are a match to TRBD1. Germline V gives CDR1 DFQATT, CDR2 SNEGSKA (reference sequence). V gave up 3 bases and J gave up 3 bases; unmatched junction bases: 11. The CDR3 runs to 17 residues. The CDR3 region has the DNA TGCAGTGCTAGCGATTGGACAGGGGGGGGCCTCAATCAGCCCCAGCATTTT. It yields the protein CSASDWTGGGLNQPQHF.

This clonotype was observed many times. This chain joins TRBV19 and TRBJ2-6; TRBD1 aligns across 9 bases. Unmatched junction bases numbered 10, after V lost 3 bases and J lost 1 base. The germline gives CDR1 LNHDA, CDR2 SQIVND (reference sequence). The CDR3 extends over 19 amino acids. CDR3 loop: CASSILPGQGGSGANVLTF. The CDR3 region has the DNA TGTGCCAGTAGTATCCTGCCGGGACAGGGAGGGTCTGGGGCCAACGTCCTGACTTTC.

This chain uses TRBV7-6 with TRBJ2-2; 7 nucleotides agree with TRBD2. Germline assignment: CDR1 SGHVS and CDR2 FNYEAQ. This CDR3 has 18 residues. V dropped 5 bases and J dropped 4; count of bases not matched to a gene: 16. The CDR3: CASSPGLGGLEITGELFF. CDR3 DNA sequence: TGTGCCAGCAGCCCCGGACTTGGAGGACTAGAGATCACCGGGGAGCTGTTTTTT.

This clonotype was detected a few times. The chain has TRBV6-1 and TRBJ2-2, with a possible D match to TRBD1 (6 bases). The CDR3 contains 14 residues. V was shortened by 6 bases and J by 1 base, with 9 bases between the two germline ends. CDR1 is MNHNS, CDR2 SASEGT, per germline. CDR3 coding DNA: TGTGCCAGCAGGGCGGACAGGAACACCGGGGAGCTGTTTTTT. Its translation: CASRADRNTGELFF.

In its sample, this clonotype ranks as medium-sized (0.01 to 0.1%). The chain has TRBV4-1 and TRBJ1-6; D is uncertain. The V gene lost 1 base and the J gene lost 6 bases, with 4 bases spanning the gap. Germline CDR1 MGHRA, CDR2 YSYEKL. The CDR3 is made up of 13 amino acids. This CDR3 is CASSQAPNSPLHF. DNA of the CDR3: TGCGCCAGCAGCCAAGCGCCTAATTCACCCCTCCACTTT.

As concerns this clonotype: The likely explanation is a read error, given a far larger clone one base away. This chain joins TRBV6-2 or TRBV6-3 and TRBJ2-7; 9 bases match TRBD1. V trimming: 5 bases; J trimming: 7 bases; junction bases outside the gene matches: 15. Germline lookup yields CDR1 MNHEY and CDR2 SVGEGT. CDR3 length: 16 amino acids. CDR3 protein: CASSQLPGQGFDEQYF. The DNA for the CDR3 is TGTGCCAGCAGTCAACTCCCGGGACAGGGTTTCGATGAGCAGTACTTC.